The entry below describes one TCR beta chain. The sample is drawn from a study of cytomegalovirus exposure and HLA in healthy donors. CDR3 length equals 14 residues. Trimming left V 4 bases short and J 8 bases short, with 15 bases between. Per the germline V gene, CDR1 is SGHAT and CDR2 is FQNNGV. Primers included in the PCR were 60 Vbeta and 13 Jbeta primers. Sequencing was performed with immunoSEQ multiplex PCR; in TCRdb, only in-frame clones are kept and a portion is missing. The sample lists roughly 150,000 clones, roughly 84% occurring once. The sequence was obtained from a woman under 30 in good health and CMV-seronegative. Sequences were obtained from PBMCs. The chain carries TRBV11-2 and TRBJ2-1; perhaps TRBD2 as D (6 bases). The CDR3 region is CASSSMRQRDEQFF. CDR3 in DNA: TGTGCCAGCAGCTCGATGAGACAGCGGGATGAGCAGTTCTTC.